Listed below are T cell receptor beta chains from one sample, sequenced in a study of siplizumab effects on memory and regulatory T cells. TCRdb's copy holds only in-frame clones and misses some; the assay was immunoSEQ multiplex PCR. The top ten hold roughly 0.15% of the sample, which has 100,000 to 110,000 clones, 80% to 95% seen once. Specimen: CD4+ T cells sorted from blood. The receptors shown here come from a human donor in good health. CDR3s include the opening cysteine and the closing phenylalanine or tryptophan. Each record gives: J gene, clone size, V gene, D gene, CDR3 protein, CDR3 DNA. The D gene is left open where the match is weak. Not every row has a clone size; where given, it reads once, few, many or a size class.

J gene: TRBJ2-3; clone size: -; V gene: TRBV19; D gene: TRBD1; CDR3 protein: CASSIRGQGLSTDTQYF; CDR3 DNA: TGTGCCAGTAGTATAAGGGGACAGGGACTATCCACAGATACGCAGTATTTT
J gene: TRBJ2-7; clone size: -; V gene: TRBV7-8; D gene: -; CDR3 protein: CASSWGSGEESYEQYF; CDR3 DNA: TGTGCCAGCAGCTGGGGATCCGGGGAGGAGTCCTACGAGCAGTACTTC
J gene: TRBJ2-1; clone size: once; V gene: TRBV6-6; D gene: -; CDR3 protein: CASSYSIISEQFF; CDR3 DNA: TGTGCCAGCAGTTATTCCATAATTTCCGAGCAGTTCTTC
J gene: TRBJ2-3; clone size: -; V gene: TRBV2; D gene: TRBD1; CDR3 protein: CASSEDSQGAFTDTQYF; CDR3 DNA: TGTGCCAGCAGTGAAGATTCGCAGGGGGCTTTCACAGATACGCAGTATTTT
J gene: TRBJ2-2; clone size: -; V gene: TRBV4-1; D gene: TRBD2; CDR3 protein: CASSTPTSGGATGELFF; CDR3 DNA: TGCGCCAGCAGCACACCGACTAGCGGGGGGGCCACCGGGGAGCTGTTTTTT
J gene: TRBJ2-5; clone size: -; V gene: TRBV9; D gene: -; CDR3 protein: CASSVVAQETQYF; CDR3 DNA: TGTGCCAGCAGCGTAGTAGCGCAAGAGACCCAGTACTTC
J gene: TRBJ2-7; clone size: -; V gene: TRBV29-1; D gene: -; CDR3 protein: CSANRDTNFHEQYF; CDR3 DNA: TGCAGCGCCAACCGGGACACTAATTTCCACGAGCAGTACTTC
J gene: TRBJ1-3; clone size: -; V gene: TRBV6-5; D gene: -; CDR3 protein: CASIGTKEPTIYF; CDR3 DNA: TGTGCCAGCATCGGGACAAAGGAACCCACCATATATTTT
J gene: TRBJ2-1; clone size: once; V gene: TRBV20-1; D gene: -; CDR3 protein: CSAPYNEQFF; CDR3 DNA: TGCAGTGCTCCTTACAATGAGCAGTTCTTC
J gene: TRBJ1-6; clone size: -; V gene: TRBV16; D gene: TRBD1; CDR3 protein: CASSQRTGGRDSPLHF; CDR3 DNA: TGTGCCAGCAGCCAAAGGACAGGGGGCAGGGATTCACCCCTCCACTTT
J gene: TRBJ2-2; clone size: -; V gene: TRBV15; D gene: -; CDR3 protein: CATSVQRPGELFF; CDR3 DNA: TGTGCCACCAGCGTTCAAAGGCCCGGGGAGCTGTTTTTT
J gene: TRBJ1-3; clone size: -; V gene: TRBV19; D gene: -; CDR3 protein: CASSISAGVDRNTIYF; CDR3 DNA: TGTGCCAGTAGTATCTCGGCGGGGGTGGATAGAAACACCATATATTTT
J gene: TRBJ1-1; clone size: once; V gene: TRBV10-3; D gene: -; CDR3 protein: CAIRQDKNTEAFF; CDR3 DNA: TGTGCCATCAGGCAGGATAAGAACACTGAAGCTTTCTTT
J gene: TRBJ2-7; clone size: -; V gene: TRBV27; D gene: TRBD2; CDR3 protein: CASSLGRGYSYEQYF; CDR3 DNA: TGTGCCAGCAGTTTAGGGCGGGGGTACTCCTACGAGCAGTACTTC
J gene: TRBJ2-5; clone size: -; V gene: TRBV5-6; D gene: -; CDR3 protein: CASSPRGYQETQYF; CDR3 DNA: TGTGCCAGCAGCCCGCGAGGGTACCAAGAGACCCAGTACTTC
J gene: TRBJ2-6; clone size: -; V gene: TRBV5-1; D gene: -; CDR3 protein: CASSTRKGWVSGANVLTF; CDR3 DNA: TGCGCCAGCAGCACTCGAAAAGGGTGGGTCTCTGGGGCCAACGTCCTGACTTTC
J gene: TRBJ1-1; clone size: -; V gene: TRBV6-1; D gene: -; CDR3 protein: CASFPYRNTEAFF; CDR3 DNA: TGTGCCAGCTTTCCATATAGAAACACTGAAGCTTTCTTT
J gene: TRBJ2-5; clone size: -; V gene: TRBV29-1; D gene: TRBD1; CDR3 protein: CSLTRGRWETQYF; CDR3 DNA: TGCAGCCTGACCAGGGGGCGGTGGGAGACCCAGTACTTC
J gene: TRBJ1-5; clone size: -; V gene: TRBV19; D gene: TRBD1; CDR3 protein: CASAPGQGAGQPQHF; CDR3 DNA: TGTGCCAGTGCTCCGGGACAGGGGGCAGGCCAGCCCCAGCATTTT
J gene: TRBJ1-5; clone size: -; V gene: TRBV2; D gene: -; CDR3 protein: CASRQNNQPQHF; CDR3 DNA: TGTGCCAGCAGACAAAACAATCAGCCCCAGCATTTT
J gene: TRBJ1-2; clone size: -; V gene: TRBV7-2; D gene: -; CDR3 protein: CASSLIRRSRALYGYTF; CDR3 DNA: TGTGCCAGCAGCTTAATCAGGCGATCCCGGGCCCTCTATGGCTACACCTTC
J gene: TRBJ2-5; clone size: -; V gene: TRBV7-9; D gene: -; CDR3 protein: CASTSGPQGETQYF; CDR3 DNA: TGTGCCAGCACCTCGGGCCCCCAGGGCGAGACCCAGTACTTC
J gene: TRBJ1-6; clone size: -; V gene: TRBV2; D gene: -; CDR3 protein: CASIVVSGGSPLHF; CDR3 DNA: TGTGCCAGCATTGTAGTCTCCGGGGGTTCACCCCTCCACTTT
J gene: TRBJ1-1; clone size: -; V gene: TRBV30; D gene: TRBD1; CDR3 protein: CAWRSRGQGEAFF; CDR3 DNA: TGTGCCTGGAGATCCAGGGGGCAGGGTGAAGCTTTCTTT
J gene: TRBJ2-3; clone size: -; V gene: TRBV6-4; D gene: TRBD1; CDR3 protein: CASRDRGQIHTQYF; CDR3 DNA: TGTGCCAGCAGGGATAGGGGACAGATCCATACGCAGTATTTT
J gene: TRBJ2-5; clone size: -; V gene: TRBV7-7; D gene: TRBD2; CDR3 protein: CASSSTGLAEETQYF; CDR3 DNA: TGTGCCAGCAGCAGTACGGGACTAGCGGAAGAGACCCAGTACTTC
J gene: TRBJ1-3; clone size: -; V gene: TRBV19; D gene: -; CDR3 protein: CASSTQGNTIYF; CDR3 DNA: TGTGCCAGTAGTACCCAGGGAAACACCATATATTTT
J gene: TRBJ1-1; clone size: -; V gene: TRBV2; D gene: -; CDR3 protein: CASSITDYTEAFF; CDR3 DNA: TGTGCCAGCAGCATTACCGATTACACTGAAGCTTTCTTT
J gene: TRBJ1-2; clone size: -; V gene: TRBV28; D gene: TRBD1; CDR3 protein: CASSFRDRVGHGYTF; CDR3 DNA: TGTGCCAGCAGTTTCCGGGACAGGGTTGGTCATGGCTACACCTTC
J gene: TRBJ1-6; clone size: -; V gene: TRBV7-9; D gene: TRBD1; CDR3 protein: CASSTGQGMGSPLHF; CDR3 DNA: TGTGCCAGCAGCACCGGACAGGGAATGGGTTCACCCCTCCACTTT
J gene: TRBJ1-3; clone size: -; V gene: TRBV5-6; D gene: -; CDR3 protein: CASRARGSGNTIYF; CDR3 DNA: TGTGCCAGCAGAGCAAGGGGTTCTGGAAACACCATATACTTT
J gene: TRBJ2-5; clone size: -; V gene: TRBV5-6; D gene: -; CDR3 protein: CASSLRDFQETQYF; CDR3 DNA: TGTGCCAGCAGCTTGAGGGACTTCCAAGAGACCCAGTACTTC
J gene: TRBJ2-7; clone size: -; V gene: TRBV18; D gene: -; CDR3 protein: CASSPPTDSEQYF; CDR3 DNA: TGTGCCAGCTCACCCCCGACAGACTCCGAGCAGTACTTC
J gene: TRBJ2-1; clone size: once; V gene: TRBV6-5; D gene: -; CDR3 protein: CASSSQGSSYNEQFF; CDR3 DNA: TGTGCCAGCAGTTCGCAGGGGAGCTCCTACAATGAGCAGTTCTTC
J gene: TRBJ1-2; clone size: once; V gene: TRBV5-1; D gene: -; CDR3 protein: CASSFEGSGLGYTF; CDR3 DNA: TGCGCCAGCAGCTTCGAGGGGTCTGGTCTTGGCTACACCTTC
J gene: TRBJ2-7; clone size: -; V gene: TRBV19; D gene: -; CDR3 protein: CASSIGVDPTSYEQYF; CDR3 DNA: TGTGCCAGTAGTATAGGAGTTGACCCTACCTCCTACGAGCAGTACTTC
J gene: TRBJ1-2; clone size: -; V gene: TRBV5-4; D gene: -; CDR3 protein: CASSHRDQGGYTF; CDR3 DNA: TGTGCCAGCAGTCACAGGGATCAAGGGGGCTACACCTTC
J gene: TRBJ2-1; clone size: -; V gene: TRBV6-5; D gene: -; CDR3 protein: CASTLLNEQFF; CDR3 DNA: TGTGCCAGCACCCTCCTCAATGAGCAGTTCTTC
J gene: TRBJ1-1; clone size: once; V gene: TRBV5-4; D gene: -; CDR3 protein: CASSGPVGTEAFF; CDR3 DNA: TGTGCCAGCAGCGGACCCGTGGGGACTGAAGCTTTCTTT
J gene: TRBJ1-2; clone size: -; V gene: TRBV27; D gene: -; CDR3 protein: CASSGAGYGYTF; CDR3 DNA: TGTGCCAGCAGTGGGGCGGGCTATGGCTACACCTTC
J gene: TRBJ2-3; clone size: -; V gene: TRBV10-1; D gene: -; CDR3 protein: CASSVTRRGDTQYF; CDR3 DNA: TGCGCCAGCAGTGTGACTAGGAGGGGAGATACGCAGTATTTT
J gene: TRBJ1-4; clone size: -; V gene: TRBV11-2; D gene: -; CDR3 protein: CASSLVTAAEKLFF; CDR3 DNA: TGTGCCAGCAGCTTAGTGACAGCAGCTGAAAAACTGTTTTTT
J gene: TRBJ1-2; clone size: -; V gene: TRBV18; D gene: TRBD1; CDR3 protein: CASSPPGQGPYGYTF; CDR3 DNA: TGTGCCAGCTCACCACCGGGACAGGGCCCATATGGCTACACCTTC
J gene: TRBJ1-6; clone size: -; V gene: TRBV5-4; D gene: TRBD1; CDR3 protein: CASSQTGGAWNSPLHF; CDR3 DNA: TGTGCCAGCAGCCAAACAGGGGGCGCTTGGAATTCACCCCTCCACTTT
J gene: TRBJ2-7; clone size: -; V gene: TRBV5-1; D gene: TRBD2; CDR3 protein: CASSYSGGAFYEQYF; CDR3 DNA: TGCGCCAGCAGCTATAGCGGGGGGGCCTTCTACGAGCAGTACTTC
J gene: TRBJ2-2; clone size: -; V gene: TRBV30; D gene: TRBD2; CDR3 protein: CAWKPTSGRHANTGELFF; CDR3 DNA: TGTGCCTGGAAACCGACTAGCGGGCGCCACGCGAACACCGGGGAGCTGTTTTTT
J gene: TRBJ1-2; clone size: -; V gene: TRBV18; D gene: -; CDR3 protein: CASSPEGARLYGYTF; CDR3 DNA: TGTGCCAGCTCACCAGAAGGAGCCAGGCTCTATGGCTACACCTTC
J gene: TRBJ2-5; clone size: -; V gene: TRBV5-1; D gene: TRBD2; CDR3 protein: CASSIAGTSGANQETQYF; CDR3 DNA: TGCGCCAGCAGCATCGCCGGGACTAGCGGGGCAAACCAAGAGACCCAGTACTTC
J gene: TRBJ1-2; clone size: -; V gene: TRBV6-1; D gene: -; CDR3 protein: CASTRIGVDGYTF; CDR3 DNA: TGTGCCAGCACCCGTATAGGGGTCGATGGCTACACCTTC
J gene: TRBJ1-5; clone size: -; V gene: TRBV19; D gene: -; CDR3 protein: CASRGPLYSNQPQHF; CDR3 DNA: TGTGCCAGTAGGGGCCCTCTTTATAGCAATCAGCCCCAGCATTTT